The T cell receptor beta chain described here comes from a study of T cell changes during pregnancy in multiple sclerosis. V gave up 2 bases and J gave up 0 bases, with 14 bases separating them. Germline V gene lookup returns CDR1 SGHKS and CDR2 YYEKEE (reference sequence). The CDR3 spans 17 residues. TCRdb's copy holds only in-frame clones and misses some; the assay was immunoSEQ multiplex PCR. The sample has some 39,000 clones, approximately 90% seen once. This chain joins TRBV5-5 and TRBJ2-2; tentative D call: TRBD2 (6 bases). The sequenced sample was CD4+ T cells from peripheral blood mononuclear cells, obtained in the second trimester of pregnancy. This receptor was obtained from a female donor in good health, enrolled as a control in a pregnancy study. CDR3 sequence reads: CASSFLAGSANTGELFF. CDR3 nucleotides: TGTGCCAGCAGCTTTCTGGCGGGGTCCGCGAACACCGGGGAGCTGTTTTTT.